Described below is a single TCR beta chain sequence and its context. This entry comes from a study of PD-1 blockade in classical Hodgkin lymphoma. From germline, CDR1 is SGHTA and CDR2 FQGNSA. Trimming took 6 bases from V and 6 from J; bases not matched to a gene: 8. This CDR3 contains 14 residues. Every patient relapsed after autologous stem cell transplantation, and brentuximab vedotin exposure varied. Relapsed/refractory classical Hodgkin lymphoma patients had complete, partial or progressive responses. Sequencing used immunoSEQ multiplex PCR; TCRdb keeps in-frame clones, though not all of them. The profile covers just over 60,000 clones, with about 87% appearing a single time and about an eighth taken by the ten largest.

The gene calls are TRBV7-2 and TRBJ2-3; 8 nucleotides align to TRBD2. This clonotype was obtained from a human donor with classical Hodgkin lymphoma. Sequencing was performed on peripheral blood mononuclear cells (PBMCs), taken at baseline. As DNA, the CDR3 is TGTGCCAGCAGTAGGACTAGCCCCCTCGATACGCAGTATTTT. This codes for CASSRTSPLDTQYF.